This TCR beta chain derives from a study of shared clonotypes between healthy human individuals. Whole-study results and caveats: The study found lower generation probabilities in non-shared clonotypes than in those shared by all four donors.

The table came from immunoSEQ multiplex PCR; TCRdb's copy has only in-frame clones and leaves some out. The sample holds over 1.5 million clones, under 99% seen once. Germline V gives CDR1 MDHEN, CDR2 SYDVKM. The length of the CDR3 is 12 residues. V lost 3 bases, J lost 5 bases, and 8 bases lay in between. As concerns this clone: Its cognate antigen is unknown. Other DNA sequences in this sample translate to the same CDR3.

Sequenced sample: naive CD4+ T cells sorted from blood. Subset defined: CD45RA+ positively selected. This TCR came from a man younger than 45 in good health. The genes are TRBV28 and TRBJ2-7, with D unclear. The CDR3 loop is CASSLLRNEQYF. In nucleotides, the CDR3 is TGTGCCAGCAGTTTGCTGCGGAACGAGCAGTACTTC.